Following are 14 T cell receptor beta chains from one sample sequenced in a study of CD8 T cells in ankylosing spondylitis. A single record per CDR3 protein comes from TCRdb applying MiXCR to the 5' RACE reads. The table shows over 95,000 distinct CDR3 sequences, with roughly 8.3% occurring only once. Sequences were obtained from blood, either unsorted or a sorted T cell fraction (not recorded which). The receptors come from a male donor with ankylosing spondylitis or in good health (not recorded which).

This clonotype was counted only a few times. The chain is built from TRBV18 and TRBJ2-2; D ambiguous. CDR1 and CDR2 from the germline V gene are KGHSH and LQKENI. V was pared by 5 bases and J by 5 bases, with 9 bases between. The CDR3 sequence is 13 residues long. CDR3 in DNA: TGTGCCAGCTCAGCCGCAACGACCGGGGAGCTGTTTTTT. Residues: CASSAATTGELFF.

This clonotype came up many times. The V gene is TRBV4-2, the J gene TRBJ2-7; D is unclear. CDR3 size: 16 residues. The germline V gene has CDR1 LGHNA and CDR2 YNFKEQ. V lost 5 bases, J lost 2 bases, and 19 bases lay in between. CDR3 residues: CASSYNPLDPTYEQYF. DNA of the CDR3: TGTGCCAGCAGCTACAACCCTTTAGACCCAACCTACGAGCAGTACTTC.

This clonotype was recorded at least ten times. The CDR3, as DNA: TGCAGTGCTTGGGGGAACACTGAAGCTTTCTTT. Translated, it gives CSAWGNTEAFF. The rearrangement uses TRBV20-1 and TRBJ1-1; D unclear. The V and J ends lost 5 bases and 1 base respectively, with 5 bases between them. The CDR3 consists of 11 residues. The germline V gene encodes CDR1 DFQATT and CDR2 SNEGSKA (reference sequence).

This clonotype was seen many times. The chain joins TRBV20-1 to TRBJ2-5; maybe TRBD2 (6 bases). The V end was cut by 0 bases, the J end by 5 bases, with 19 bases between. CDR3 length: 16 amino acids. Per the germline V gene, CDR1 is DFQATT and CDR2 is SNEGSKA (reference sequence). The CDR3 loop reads CSARDPFGGTGETQYF. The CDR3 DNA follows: TGCAGTGCTAGAGATCCCTTTGGGGGGACCGGGGAGACCCAGTACTTC.

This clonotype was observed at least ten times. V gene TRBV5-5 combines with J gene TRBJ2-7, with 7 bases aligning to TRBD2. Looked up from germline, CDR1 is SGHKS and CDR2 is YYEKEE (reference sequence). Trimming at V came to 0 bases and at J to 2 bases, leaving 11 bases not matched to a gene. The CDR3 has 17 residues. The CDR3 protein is CASSLVASGENTYEQYF. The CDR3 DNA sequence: TGTGCCAGCAGCTTGGTCGCTAGCGGCGAAAATACCTACGAGCAGTACTTC.

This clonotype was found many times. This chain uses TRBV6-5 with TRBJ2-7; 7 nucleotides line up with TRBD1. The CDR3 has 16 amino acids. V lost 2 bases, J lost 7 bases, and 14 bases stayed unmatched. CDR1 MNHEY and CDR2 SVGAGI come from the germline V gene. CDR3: CASSYEYRGSKGEQYF. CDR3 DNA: TGTGCCAGCAGTTACGAATACAGGGGCTCTAAGGGGGAGCAGTACTTC.

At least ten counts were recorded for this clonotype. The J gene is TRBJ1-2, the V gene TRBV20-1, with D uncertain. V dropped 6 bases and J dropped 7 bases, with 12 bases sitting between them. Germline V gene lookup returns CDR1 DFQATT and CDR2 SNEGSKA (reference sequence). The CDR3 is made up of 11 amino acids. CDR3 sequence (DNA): TGCAGTGCCGGGCTGGTGTCTGGCTACACCTTC. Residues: CSAGLVSGYTF.

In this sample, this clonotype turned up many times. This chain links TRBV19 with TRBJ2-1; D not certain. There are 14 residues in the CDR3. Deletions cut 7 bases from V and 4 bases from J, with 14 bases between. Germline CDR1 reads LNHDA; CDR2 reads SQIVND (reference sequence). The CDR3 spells CASKPGLGYNEQFF. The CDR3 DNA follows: TGTGCCAGTAAACCCGGGCTAGGGTACAATGAGCAGTTCTTC.

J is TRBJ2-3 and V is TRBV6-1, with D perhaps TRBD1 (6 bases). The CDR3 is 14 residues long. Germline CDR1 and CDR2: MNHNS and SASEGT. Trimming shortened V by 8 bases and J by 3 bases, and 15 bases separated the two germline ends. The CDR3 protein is CASAIRGGTDTQYF. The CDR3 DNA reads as TGTGCCAGCGCAATCAGAGGGGGTACAGATACGCAGTATTTT.

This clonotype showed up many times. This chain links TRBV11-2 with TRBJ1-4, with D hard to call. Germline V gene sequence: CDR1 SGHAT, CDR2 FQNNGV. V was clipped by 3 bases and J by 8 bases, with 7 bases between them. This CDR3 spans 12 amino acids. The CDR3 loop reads CASSFLEEKLFF. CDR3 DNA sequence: TGTGCCAGCAGCTTTTTAGAGGAAAAACTGTTTTTT.

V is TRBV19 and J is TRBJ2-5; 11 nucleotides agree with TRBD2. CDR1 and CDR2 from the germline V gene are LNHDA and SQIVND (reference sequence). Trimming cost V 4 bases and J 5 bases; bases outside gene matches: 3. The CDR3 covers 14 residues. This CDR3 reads CASSTLAGDETQYF. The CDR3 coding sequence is TGTGCCAGTAGTACACTAGCGGGAGACGAGACCCAGTACTTC.

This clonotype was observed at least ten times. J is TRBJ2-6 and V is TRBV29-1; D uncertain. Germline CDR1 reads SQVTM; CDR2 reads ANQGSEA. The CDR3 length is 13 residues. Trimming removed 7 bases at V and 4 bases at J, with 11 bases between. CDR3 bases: TGCAGCGCCCACCCATCCGGGGCCAACGTCCTGACTTTC. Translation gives CSAHPSGANVLTF.

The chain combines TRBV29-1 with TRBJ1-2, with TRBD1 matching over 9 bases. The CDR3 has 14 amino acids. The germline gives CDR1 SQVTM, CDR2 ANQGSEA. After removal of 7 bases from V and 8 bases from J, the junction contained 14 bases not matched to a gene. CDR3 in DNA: TGCAGCGCCCTCCGGGACAGGGAGTCGGAAGGCTACACCTTC. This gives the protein CSALRDRESEGYTF.

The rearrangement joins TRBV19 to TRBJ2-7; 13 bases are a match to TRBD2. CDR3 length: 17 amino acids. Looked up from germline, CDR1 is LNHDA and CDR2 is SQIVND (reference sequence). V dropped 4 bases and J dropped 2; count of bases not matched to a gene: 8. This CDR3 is CASSTLSGLAGAYEQYF. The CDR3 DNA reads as TGTGCCAGTAGTACGTTATCCGGACTAGCGGGAGCCTACGAGCAGTACTTC.